The next 30 T cell receptor beta chains were all read from a single sample in a study of regulatory T cells in long-lasting Graves disease. Building of the TCR beta libraries involved iRepertoire HTBI primers and Arm-PCR of CDR3 regions. TCRdb called the multiplex PCR reads again in MiXCR, with one record for every CDR3 protein. The sample shows about 470,000 distinct CDR3 sequences, more than 20% of them seen only once. Time point in this sample: persistent/refractory GD, antithyroid drugs over 5 years with positive TRAb. TCR sequences were obtained from RNA taken from PBMCs. The specimen was peripheral blood mononuclear cells (PBMCs), collected when the disease was refractory, from a patient treated with antithyroid drugs. These receptor sequences come from a female donor with Graves disease.

In its sample, this clonotype was seen many times. The rearrangement joins TRBV20-1 to TRBJ2-4, with 11 bases fitting TRBD1. Germline assignment: CDR1 DFQATT and CDR2 SNEGSKA (reference sequence). This CDR3 spans 14 amino acids. With V trimmed by 6 bases and J by 10 bases, 11 bases remained unmatched. CDR3 region: CSASVGTGGLIQYF. DNA of the CDR3: TGCAGTGCCTCGGTGGGGACAGGGGGTTTAATTCAGTACTTC.

This clonotype has just a few counts. V is TRBV12-3 or TRBV12-4 and J is TRBJ1-6; TRBD1 aligns across 7 bases. There are 14 residues in the CDR3. V trimming: 4 bases; J trimming: 10 bases; junction bases outside the gene matches: 7. The CDR3: CASSYRGRTSPLHF. The CDR3 region has the DNA TGTGCCAGCAGTTATAGGGGGCGAACCTCACCCCTCCACTTT.

This clonotype was counted at least ten times. The V call is TRBV7-2, the J call TRBJ1-2; D is unclear. CDR1 SGHTA and CDR2 FQGNSA come from the germline V gene. The CDR3 runs to 15 residues. V gave up 2 bases and J gave up 9 bases, with 19 bases separating them. CDR3 sequence: CASSLFHSGWRSYTF. The CDR3 DNA reads as TGTGCCAGCAGCTTATTTCATTCGGGTTGGCGGAGCTACACCTTC.

In its sample, this clonotype was seen many times. The chain employs TRBV6-1 and TRBJ2-2; the match to TRBD1 covers 8 bases. CDR1 and CDR2 (germline): MNHNS, SASEGT. After removal of 4 bases from V and 4 bases from J, the junction contained 5 bases not matched to a gene. The CDR3 loop spans 15 amino acids. This chain's CDR3 is CASSAPGGSTGELFF. The DNA for the CDR3 is TGTGCCAGCAGTGCTCCAGGGGGCAGCACCGGGGAGCTGTTTTTT.

The V call is TRBV5-1, the J call TRBJ2-1; no reliable D call. Looked up from germline, CDR1 is SGHRS and CDR2 is YFSETQ. With 3 bases removed from V and 9 bases from J, the gap between germline ends came to 13 bases. The length of the CDR3 is 13 residues. CDR3 loop: CASSSAESGEQFF. The CDR3 bases are TGCGCCAGCAGCTCGGCCGAGTCCGGTGAGCAGTTCTTC. Full variable domain (outside the CDR3, taken from reference TRBV5-1 and TRBJ2-1): KAGVTQTPRYLIKTRGQQVTLSCSPISGHRSVSWYQQTPGQGLQFLFEYFSETQRNKGNFPGRFSGRQFSNSRSEMNVSTLELGDSALYLCASSSAESGEQFFGPGTRLTVL.

This clonotype appeared a few times. This sequence joins TRBV24-1 and TRBJ1-5; the match to TRBD1 covers 8 bases. This CDR3 is 14 amino acids long. The germline CDR1 and CDR2 sequences are KGHDR and SFDVKD. With V trimmed by 11 bases and J by 2 bases, 7 bases remained unmatched. For the CDR3, the DNA is TGTGCCATCCAGGCGACAGGGGGCAATCAGCCCCAGCATTTT. This encodes CAIQATGGNQPQHF.

This chain connects TRBV7-6 to TRBJ1-2; D not resolved. This CDR3 contains 14 residues. V gave up 2 bases and J gave up 6 bases, with 13 bases separating them. The germline V gene has CDR1 SGHVS and CDR2 FNYEAQ. Written as DNA, the CDR3 is TGTGCCAGCAGCTTAAGAACCAAGCTCCATGGCTACACCTTC. Translated, it gives CASSLRTKLHGYTF.

This clonotype was counted at least ten times. This chain connects TRBV7-9 to TRBJ2-7, with D unresolved. Trimming removed 4 bases from V and 7 bases from J, with 14 bases in between. The CDR3 runs to 13 residues. The V gene's germline CDR1 is SEHNR and CDR2 FQNEAQ (reference sequence). The DNA for the CDR3 is TGTGCCAGCAGCTCAAGTTCGGGTGAGGAGCAGTACTTC. Its protein product is CASSSSSGEEQYF. Full variable domain (outside the CDR3, taken from reference TRBV7-9 and TRBJ2-7): DTGVSQNPRHKITKRGQNVTFRCDPISEHNRLYWYRQTLGQGPEFLTYFQNEAQLEKSRLLSDRFSAERPKGSFSTLEIQRTEQGDSAMYLCASSSSSGEEQYFGPGTRLTVT.

This clonotype occurred a few times. The chain combines TRBV27 with TRBJ2-2; D is unclear. Germline CDR1 reads MNHEY; CDR2 reads SMNVEV (reference sequence). The V gene lost 7 bases and the J gene lost 2 bases, with 11 bases spanning the gap. The CDR3 extends over 14 amino acids. CDR3 nucleotide sequence: TGTGCCAGCACGGAAGAGATCAACACCGGGGAGCTGTTTTTT. This gives the protein CASTEEINTGELFF.

This chain uses TRBV4-1 with TRBJ1-2, with D unresolved. Germline V gene sequence: CDR1 MGHRA, CDR2 YSYEKL. V was shortened by 1 base and J by 4 bases, with 7 bases between the two germline ends. The CDR3 has 13 amino acids. The CDR3 is CASSQVPVYGYTF. DNA of the CDR3: TGCGCCAGCAGCCAAGTCCCTGTCTATGGCTACACCTTC.

This clonotype showed up many times. The chain carries TRBV7-3 and TRBJ2-5; D is unclear. The CDR3 is made up of 15 amino acids. The V end was cut by 5 bases, the J end by 2 bases, with 15 bases between. Germline V gene data show CDR1 as SGHTA and CDR2 as FQGTGA. In DNA form, the CDR3 reads TGTGCCAGCAGCCAAGGGCCGGGTCTGCAAGAGACCCAGTACTTC. Its translation: CASSQGPGLQETQYF.

This clonotype has at least ten counts. This sequence joins TRBV3-1 and TRBJ1-1; D ambiguous. CDR3 length: 13 residues. Germline CDR1 LGHDT, CDR2 YNNKEL (reference sequence). Trimming shortened V by 5 bases and J by 8 bases, and 15 bases separated the two germline ends. CDR3 residues: CASSSRGLREAFF. In DNA form, the CDR3 reads TGTGCCAGCAGCTCAAGAGGACTGAGAGAAGCTTTCTTT.

The chain is built from TRBV2 and TRBJ2-4; D perhaps matches TRBD1 (5 bases). Germline values: CDR1 SNHLY, CDR2 FYNNEI. This CDR3 comprises 14 residues. Trimming stripped 3 bases from V and 8 bases from J, with 14 bases between. The CDR3 loop is CASSDTQGSDIQYF. CDR3 DNA: TGTGCCAGCAGTGATACTCAGGGTTCGGACATTCAGTACTTC.

In its sample, this clonotype was seen a few times. The CDR3 loop reads CASSLSSSFEQYF. The CDR3 DNA follows: TGTGCCAGCAGCTTATCGAGTTCTTTCGAGCAGTACTTC. The chain uses TRBV7-2 and TRBJ2-7; D gene unclear. Germline loops: CDR1 SGHTA, CDR2 FQGNSA. V shed 2 bases and J shed 6 bases, with 11 bases lying between them. The CDR3 runs to 13 residues.

This clonotype was seen at least ten times. The chain couples TRBV2 to TRBJ2-7, with D tentatively TRBD2 (6 bases). The germline gives CDR1 SNHLY, CDR2 FYNNEI. The CDR3 has 13 residues. Trimming removed 7 bases at V and 4 bases at J, with 14 bases between. The CDR3 DNA reads as TGTGCCAGCATGCGGGACCAGCTGTACGAGCAGTACTTC. Translated: CASMRDQLYEQYF.

This clonotype came up many times. The DNA for the CDR3 is TGTGCCAGCAGGGGCATCGGACAGGGTGCTGGCTACACCTTC. Translated, it gives CASRGIGQGAGYTF. V usage is TRBV6-1 and J usage is TRBJ1-2, with 8 bases matching TRBD1. Per germline, CDR1 MNHNS and CDR2 SASEGT. V was clipped by 6 bases and J by 7 bases; unmatched bases: 10. The CDR3 is 14 amino acids.

This clonotype was seen repeatedly, ten times or more. J is TRBJ2-7 and V is TRBV20-1; no definite D call. Trimming left V 2 bases short and J 3 bases short, with 11 bases between. Germline CDR1 is DFQATT and CDR2 is SNEGSKA (reference sequence). The CDR3 contains 13 residues. In DNA form, the CDR3 reads TGCAGTGCTAGACACAAAGTAGACTACGAGCAGTACTTC. This gives the protein CSARHKVDYEQYF.

This clonotype was picked up many times. The gene calls are TRBV28 and TRBJ1-1, with D uncertain. The CDR3 is made up of 12 amino acids. The V gene lost 3 bases and the J gene lost 5 bases, with 7 bases spanning the gap. The germline gives CDR1 MDHEN, CDR2 SYDVKM. CDR3 region: CASSLSSTEAFF. The CDR3 DNA is TGTGCCAGCAGTTTGAGTTCTACTGAAGCTTTCTTT.

The table lists this clonotype with a few counts. The chain links TRBV10-1 to TRBJ2-7, with TRBD1 matching over 11 bases. The CDR3 has 14 amino acids. Trimming at V came to 5 bases and at J to 7 bases, leaving 7 bases not matched to a gene. The germline V gene encodes CDR1 WNHNN and CDR2 SYGVQD (reference sequence). The CDR3: CASSQDRGHLEQYF. Written as DNA, the CDR3 is TGCGCCAGCAGTCAGGACAGGGGGCATCTTGAGCAGTACTTC.

The chain employs TRBV29-1 and TRBJ2-5; D is unclear. The CDR3 runs 10 residues. In germline, CDR1 is SQVTM, CDR2 ANQGSEA. Between the trimmed V and J ends, which lost 5 bases and 7 bases, there was a span of 8 bases. The CDR3 loop is CSVSTGTQYF. CDR3 bases: TGCAGCGTTTCGACGGGGACCCAGTACTTC.

The V gene is TRBV30, the J gene TRBJ2-6; TRBD1 matches at 9 bases. The CDR3 spans 16 residues. The V and J ends lost 8 bases and 4 bases, in that order; junction bases with no gene match: 12. The germline V gene encodes CDR1 GTSNPN and CDR2 SVGIG (reference sequence). The DNA of the CDR3 is TGTGCCGGCTCGCGACAGGGGGGTTGGGGGGCCAACGTCCTGACTTTC. As protein: CAGSRQGGWGANVLTF.

The chain combines TRBV2 with TRBJ2-7; 9 bases are shared with TRBD1. The length of the CDR3 is 17 residues. Losses at the gene ends were 6 bases for V and 0 bases for J; bases not matched to a gene: 12. Germline CDR1 SNHLY, CDR2 FYNNEI. DNA for the CDR3: TGTGCCAGCAGGCTCCGGGACAGGGATCTTAGCTCCTACGAGCAGTACTTC. Its protein product is CASRLRDRDLSSYEQYF.

This chain links TRBV6-5 with TRBJ2-5; TRBD2 matches 11 bases. V was clipped by 1 base and J by 2 bases; unmatched bases: 9. This CDR3 is built from 18 residues. CDR1 MNHEY and CDR2 SVGAGI come from the germline V gene. CDR3 sequence reads: CASSYFLPGLAAQETQYF. The DNA of the CDR3 is TGTGCCAGCAGTTACTTTTTACCGGGACTAGCGGCACAAGAGACCCAGTACTTC.

This clonotype was seen many times. V is TRBV28 and J is TRBJ2-6, with D possibly TRBD2 on 5 matching bases. Germline values: CDR1 MDHEN, CDR2 SYDVKM. This CDR3 is 16 amino acids long. V was clipped by 5 bases and J by 1 base, with 12 bases between them. The CDR3 loop reads CASSLAAGSGANVLTF. The CDR3 DNA is TGTGCCAGCAGTCTAGCCGCTGGGTCTGGGGCCAACGTCCTGACTTTC. The variable domain in full, completed from reference TRBV28 and TRBJ2-6, reads DVKVTQSSRYLVKRTGEKVFLECVQDMDHENMFWYRQDPGLGLRLIYFSYDVKMKEKGDIPEGYSVSREKKERFSLILESASTNQTSMYLCASSLAAGSGANVLTFGAGSRLTVL.

This clonotype was detected only a few times. The chain is built from TRBV11-3 and TRBJ2-2; D may be TRBD2 (6 bases). CDR1 and CDR2 (germline): SGHNT, YENEEA. The CDR3 runs to 20 residues. Trimming shortened V by 4 bases and J by 3 bases, and 27 bases separated the two germline ends. CDR3 DNA: TGTGCCAGCAGCTCTGGAGTCGGGGGACTCCATCTCGGGGACACCGGGGAGCTGTTTTTT. This gives the protein CASSSGVGGLHLGDTGELFF.

This clonotype occurred a few times. The CDR3 loop reads CASSHPRGSYEQYF. The CDR3, as DNA: TGTGCCAGCAGCCACCCTCGGGGCTCCTACGAGCAGTACTTC. V and J are TRBV7-9 and TRBJ2-7; tentatively, D is TRBD2 (5 bases). The V and J ends lost 5 bases and 0 bases respectively, with 11 bases between them. The V gene's germline CDR1 is SEHNR and CDR2 FQNEAQ (reference sequence). The CDR3 has 14 residues.

This clonotype turned up a few times. This chain uses TRBV7-6 with TRBJ1-1; a weak D match, TRBD1 (5 bases). CDR1 and CDR2 from the germline V gene are SGHVS and FNYEAQ. V was clipped by 1 base and J by 2 bases, with 11 bases between them. The CDR3 contains 15 residues. Here the CDR3 reads CASSLESGTNTEAFF. The CDR3 nucleotides read TGTGCCAGCAGCTTAGAGTCGGGGACTAACACTGAAGCTTTCTTT.

This clonotype was recorded many times. The rearrangement links TRBV6-1 to TRBJ2-7, with a possible D match to TRBD2 (6 bases). The V and J ends lost 6 bases and 1 base respectively, with 13 bases between them. CDR1 is MNHNS, CDR2 SASEGT, per germline. The CDR3 length is 14 residues. CDR3 loop: CASSYLALSYEQYF. In nucleotides, the CDR3 is TGTGCCAGCAGCTATCTAGCGCTTTCCTACGAGCAGTACTTC.

The table lists this clonotype with a few counts. The V and J genes are TRBV10-2 and TRBJ2-2, with 10 bases lining up with TRBD2. J gave up 1 base and V 5 bases, and 4 bases lay outside the gene matches. Germline assignment: CDR1 WSHSY and CDR2 SAAADI. This CDR3 region has 16 residues. The CDR3 loop is CASSFGLAENTGELFF. The CDR3 DNA reads TGCGCCAGCAGTTTTGGACTAGCGGAGAACACCGGGGAGCTGTTTTTT.

This clonotype was counted ten times or more. The chain is built from TRBV6-1 and TRBJ2-5; D remains unclear. Germline V gene data show CDR1 as MNHNS and CDR2 as SASEGT. The CDR3 consists of 12 residues. The V gene lost 2 bases and the J gene lost 7 bases, with 8 bases spanning the gap. The CDR3 region has the DNA TGTGCCAGCAGTGAAATCTCGGGGACCCAGTACTTC. Its protein is CASSEISGTQYF.